A selection of T cell receptor beta chains follows, all from one sample in a study of CD8 T cells in ankylosing spondylitis. MiXCR was run by TCRdb on the 5' RACE reads, yielding one entry per CDR3 protein. Of about 90,000 distinct CDR3 sequences detected, approximately 9.6% appear once; the ten largest clones hold approximately 29%. Sequencing used blood, either unsorted or a sorted T cell fraction (not recorded which). These receptors were collected from a male donor with ankylosing spondylitis. The CDR3 runs from the conserved cysteine through the conserved F or W. D genes are given only for firm matches. Where a row states a size, it is once, few, many or the class of an expanded clone; other rows omit it.

>TRBV12-3/TRBV12-4|TRBJ2-1|.|few
CASSLGHRPYNEQFF
TGTGCCAGCAGTTTAGGTCATCGCCCCTACAATGAGCAGTTCTTC
>TRBV10-3|TRBJ2-1|TRBD1|many
CAIRPRDRENNEQFF
TGTGCCATCAGACCCCGGGACAGGGAAAACAATGAGCAGTTCTTC
>TRBV11-2|TRBJ2-6|.|many
CASSLVSWLTSGANVLTF
TGTGCCAGCAGCTTAGTGAGCTGGTTGACCTCTGGGGCCAACGTCCTGACTTTC
>TRBV27|TRBJ2-7|TRBD1|few
CASSTTGTGIYEQYF
TGTGCCAGCAGTACAACCGGGACAGGGATCTACGAGCAGTACTTC
>TRBV3-1|TRBJ1-6|.|.
CASSRGVDLYNSPLHF
TGTGCCAGCAGCCGGGGTGTTGATCTTTATAATTCACCCCTCCACTTT
>TRBV9|TRBJ1-3|.|many
CASSVGISGNTIYF
TGTGCCAGCAGCGTAGGAATCTCTGGAAACACCATATATTTT
>TRBV5-1|TRBJ2-1|.|few
CASSPGQGFTYNEQFF
TGCGCCAGCAGCCCCGGTCAGGGGTTCACCTACAATGAGCAGTTCTTC
>TRBV5-1|TRBJ2-3|.|few
CASSLQGTSTDTQYF
TGCGCCAGCAGCTTACAGGGAACTAGCACAGATACGCAGTATTTT
>TRBV12-5|TRBJ2-2|TRBD1|many
CASGLVRGQGKDGELFF
TGTGCTAGTGGTTTGGTACGAGGACAGGGGAAGGACGGGGAGCTGTTTTTT
>TRBV4-2|TRBJ1-1|.|.
CASSHGKGMNTEAFF
TGTGCCAGCAGCCACGGTAAGGGGATGAACACTGAAGCTTTCTTT
>TRBV6-1|TRBJ2-5|TRBD1|.
CASRPRQGHQGTQYF
TGTGCCAGCAGGCCGAGACAGGGCCATCAGGGGACCCAGTACTTC
>TRBV20-1|TRBJ2-7|TRBD2|many
CSARAAGGHEQYF
TGCAGTGCTAGAGCTGCGGGAGGACACGAGCAGTACTTC
>TRBV12-3/TRBV12-4|TRBJ2-1|.|many
CASSFRPPWNNEQFF
TGTGCCAGCAGTTTCAGGCCCCCTTGGAACAATGAGCAGTTCTTC
>TRBV13|TRBJ2-3|.|.
CASSLYNSVDTQYF
TGTGCCAGCAGCTTATATAACAGCGTAGATACGCAGTATTTT
>TRBV29-1|TRBJ2-7|TRBD1|many
CSVAYLGQGTYEQYF
TGCAGCGTTGCCTACTTGGGACAGGGGACCTACGAGCAGTACTTC
>TRBV29-1|TRBJ2-2|.|many
CSVVSARTGELFF
TGCAGCGTCGTCTCAGCACGCACCGGGGAGCTGTTTTTT
>TRBV15|TRBJ2-2|.|many
CATSSSRNGELFF
TGTGCCACCAGCAGTAGTCGAAACGGGGAGCTGTTTTTT
>TRBV9|TRBJ1-3|.|.
CASSPPGNTIYF
TGTGCCAGCAGCCCGCCTGGAAACACCATATATTTT
>TRBV5-6|TRBJ2-1|.|.
CASSATDLVAEQFF
TGTGCCAGCAGCGCGACGGACCTGGTGGCTGAGCAGTTCTTC
>TRBV27|TRBJ2-7|TRBD1|many
CASSLSVYRGTYEQYF
TGTGCCAGCAGTTTATCGGTTTACAGGGGAACCTACGAGCAGTACTTC
>TRBV28|TRBJ2-1|.|many
CASSLVAVVNEQFF
TGTGCCAGCAGTTTGGTGGCGGTAGTCAATGAGCAGTTCTTC